This is a list of T cell receptor beta chains from one sample in a study of T-cell memory formation after mild COVID-19. TCRdb fed the 5' RACE reads into MiXCR, producing one record per CDR3 protein. The table shows nearly 350,000 distinct CDR3 sequences, with over 10% occurring only once. Sequenced material: PBMCs or a T cell subset sorted from them (not recorded which). The receptors shown here come from a man aged 18-30 years who had mild COVID-19 (a few samples of this study predate the infection). Cell type and time point are not known. Each CDR3 is given with its conserved first and last residue. D genes are given only for firm matches. Clone size is given for some rows only: seen once, a few or many times, or a class if the clone is expanded.

size,D,J,V,CDR3,DNA
.,.,TRBJ1-4,TRBV6-5,CASCQAAPGKLFF,TGTGCCAGCTGCCAGGCCGCTCCGGGAAAACTGTTTTTT
many,TRBD1,TRBJ1-2,TRBV5-1,CASRTDRVRYGYTF,TGCGCCAGCAGAACGGACAGGGTGAGGTATGGCTACACCTTC
.,.,TRBJ1-1,TRBV5-1,CASSLVRAATEAFF,TGCGCCAGCAGCTTGGTCAGGGCGGCCACTGAAGCTTTCTTT
few,.,TRBJ1-2,TRBV5-5,CASSLEGKVGYGYTF,TGTGCCAGCAGCTTGGAGGGGAAGGTGGGCTATGGCTACACCTTC
.,.,TRBJ2-7,TRBV5-1,CASSRPDQSYEQYF,TGCGCCAGCAGCCGGCCTGACCAATCCTACGAGCAGTACTTC
.,.,TRBJ2-1,TRBV5-1,CASSLLLGGNEQFF,TGCGCCAGCAGCTTGTTGCTCGGGGGCAATGAGCAGTTCTTC
.,TRBD1,TRBJ2-5,TRBV19,CATKPGQGFGTQYF,TGTGCCACAAAGCCGGGACAGGGATTTGGGACCCAGTACTTC
.,.,TRBJ2-1,TRBV7-9,CASSLDGENEQFF,TGTGCCAGCAGCTTAGACGGAGAGAATGAGCAGTTCTTC
.,TRBD1,TRBJ2-5,TRBV6-6,CASSYSDRETQYF,TGTGCCAGCAGTTACTCGGACAGGGAGACCCAGTACTTC
few,.,TRBJ2-5,TRBV29-1,CSVDSVGTQYF,TGCAGCGTGGACAGTGTCGGGACCCAGTACTTC
few,.,TRBJ1-4,TRBV7-4,CASSLSRGSNEKLFF,TGTGCCAGCAGCTTAAGCAGGGGAAGTAATGAAAAACTGTTTTTT
.,TRBD1,TRBJ1-4,TRBV9,CASSKRTGGEKLFF,TGTGCCAGCAGCAAACGGACAGGCGGTGAAAAACTGTTTTTT
few,.,TRBJ1-2,TRBV19,CASSIQDWNYGYTF,TGTGCCAGTAGTATCCAGGACTGGAACTATGGCTACACCTTC
few,TRBD1,TRBJ1-5,TRBV2,CASGKQGTNQPQHF,TGTGCCAGCGGGAAACAGGGGACCAATCAGCCCCAGCATTTT
few,TRBD1,TRBJ2-3,TRBV5-1,CASSPLWTGQTDTQYF,TGCGCCAGCAGCCCGTTATGGACAGGTCAAACAGATACGCAGTATTTT
.,TRBD2,TRBJ2-7,TRBV19,CASSPLAGHSYEQYF,TGTGCCAGTAGTCCGCTAGCGGGGCACTCCTACGAGCAGTACTTC
few,.,TRBJ1-1,TRBV9,CASSVTGLGTEAFF,TGTGCCAGCAGCGTAACCGGACTGGGCACTGAAGCTTTCTTT
once,.,TRBJ2-1,TRBV5-5,CASSLAGRVPEQFF,TGTGCCAGCAGCTTGGCCGGGCGCGTGCCTGAGCAGTTCTTC
few,.,TRBJ1-1,TRBV10-3,CAISEEGEGEAFF,TGTGCCATCAGTGAGGAAGGAGAGGGTGAAGCTTTCTTT
.,TRBD2,TRBJ2-1,TRBV7-9,CASSQMGLAWDEQFF,TGTGCCAGCAGCCAAATGGGACTAGCGTGGGATGAGCAGTTCTTC
few,.,TRBJ1-6,TRBV20-1,CSARPGQESIHF,TGCAGTGCTAGACCGGGACAAGAGTCCATCCACTTT
many,.,TRBJ1-6,TRBV6-4,CASSDRDNSPLHF,TGTGCCAGCAGTGACAGGGATAATTCACCCCTCCACTTT
many,.,TRBJ2-7,TRBV10-3,CAISESYQTYEQYF,TGTGCCATCAGTGAGTCGTATCAGACCTACGAGCAGTACTTC
.,.,TRBJ1-5,TRBV6-5,CASRGTGDLSTQHF,TGTGCCAGCAGGGGCACGGGGGATCTTTCGACCCAGCATTTT
.,.,TRBJ2-7,TRBV7-9,CASSLRQASHEQYF,TGTGCCAGCAGCTTAAGGCAGGCTTCCCACGAGCAGTACTTC
few,.,TRBJ2-3,TRBV2,CASREKTDTQYF,TGTGCCAGCAGGGAGAAAACAGATACGCAGTATTTT
.,.,TRBJ2-5,TRBV5-1,CASSLTGAIQETQYF,TGCGCCAGCAGCCTGACCGGGGCCATCCAAGAGACCCAGTACTTC
.,TRBD2,TRBJ2-1,TRBV29-1,CSAAGTSGGSSYNEQFF,TGCAGCGCCGCAGGGACTAGCGGGGGGAGCTCCTACAATGAGCAGTTCTTC
many,.,TRBJ2-2,TRBV5-1,CASSLASYTGELFF,TGCGCCAGCAGCTTGGCCTCCTACACCGGGGAGCTGTTTTTT
few,.,TRBJ2-2,TRBV20-1,CSASDRRNTGELFF,TGCAGTGCTAGCGACAGAAGGAACACCGGGGAGCTGTTTTTT
.,.,TRBJ1-6,TRBV10-3,CAISSSGSSYNSPLHF,TGTGCCATCAGTTCCTCAGGGAGCTCCTATAATTCACCCCTCCACTTT
.,.,TRBJ2-2,TRBV12-3/TRBV12-4,CASSLIPGYTGELFF,TGTGCCAGCAGTTTAATCCCGGGATACACCGGGGAGCTGTTTTTT
many,.,TRBJ2-3,TRBV9,CASSSTIERGASGDTQYF,TGTGCCAGCAGCAGTACGATAGAGCGCGGCGCCAGCGGAGATACGCAGTATTTT
few,TRBD1,TRBJ1-6,TRBV7-2,CASSLQGASYSPLHF,TGTGCCAGCAGCCTACAGGGGGCATCCTATTCACCCCTCCACTTT
.,.,TRBJ2-1,TRBV30,CAWSTLPGSSYNEQFF,TGTGCCTGGAGTACGCTACCGGGGAGCTCCTACAATGAGCAGTTCTTC
.,.,TRBJ2-3,TRBV6-5,CASSYGGPGGTQYF,TGTGCCAGCAGTTACGGGGGGCCCGGGGGTACGCAGTATTTT
.,.,TRBJ1-1,TRBV11-2,CASSLGGYPNTEAFF,TGTGCCAGCAGCTTAGGTGGGTATCCGAACACTGAAGCTTTCTTT
many,.,TRBJ1-5,TRBV29-1,CSVQLSNQPQHF,TGCAGCGTCCAGCTTAGCAATCAGCCCCAGCATTTT
.,.,TRBJ1-3,TRBV20-1,CSAATGTHSGNTIYF,TGCAGTGCCGCTACAGGGACGCACTCTGGAAACACCATATATTTT
few,.,TRBJ1-2,TRBV27,CASSLKGGGYGYTF,TGTGCCAGCAGTTTAAAGGGTGGGGGCTATGGCTACACCTTC
.,TRBD1,TRBJ2-3,TRBV6-5,CASSYPTGVLRLVKYF,TGTGCCAGCAGTTACCCGACAGGGGTCCTCAGACTGGTCAAGTATTTT
few,.,TRBJ1-1,TRBV15,CATSREVRGSTEAFF,TGTGCCACCAGCAGAGAGGTGAGGGGGAGCACTGAAGCTTTCTTT
few,.,TRBJ2-3,TRBV7-2,CASSFRRSTTDTQYF,TGTGCCAGCAGCTTTAGACGGAGTACTACAGATACGCAGTATTTT